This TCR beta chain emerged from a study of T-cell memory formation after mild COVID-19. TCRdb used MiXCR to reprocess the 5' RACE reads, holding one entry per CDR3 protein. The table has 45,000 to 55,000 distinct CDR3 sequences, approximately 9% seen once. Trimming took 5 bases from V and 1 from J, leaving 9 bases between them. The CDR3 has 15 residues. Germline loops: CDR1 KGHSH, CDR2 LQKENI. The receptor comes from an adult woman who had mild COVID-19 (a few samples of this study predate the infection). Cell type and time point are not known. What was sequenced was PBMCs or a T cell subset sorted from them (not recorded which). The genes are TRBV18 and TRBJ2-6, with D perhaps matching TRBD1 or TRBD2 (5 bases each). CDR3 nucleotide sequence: TGTGCCAGCTCAACGGGGCGTTCTGGGGCCAACGTCCTGACTTTC. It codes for CASSTGRSGANVLTF.